The 22 T cell receptor beta chains presented below share a single source sample, sequenced in a study of blood T cell repertoires in COVID-19. Sequencing used immunoSEQ multiplex PCR; TCRdb keeps in-frame clones, though not all of them. This table holds 35,000 to 45,000 clones, about 88% found once. Specimen: peripheral blood. The receptors shown here come from a human donor in a cohort sampled during active COVID-19.

V usage is TRBV30 and J usage is TRBJ2-3, with 10 nucleotides matching TRBD1. The CDR3 contains 12 residues. J lost 3 bases, V lost 7 bases, and 1 base had no gene match. Germline V gives CDR1 GTSNPN, CDR2 SVGIG (reference sequence). The CDR3 loop reads CALGQGTDTQYF. As DNA, the CDR3 is TGTGCCTTGGGACAGGGGACAGATACGCAGTATTTT.

The CDR3 here is CASSPGKRRGQDNEQFF. The CDR3 bases are TGTGCCAGCAGCCCTGGTAAACGCAGGGGGCAAGATAATGAGCAGTTCTTC. The chain combines TRBV7-9 with TRBJ2-1; 8 bases are shared with TRBD1. J was trimmed by 7 bases and V by 5 bases; bases with no gene match: 16. The CDR3 runs to 17 residues. Germline V gene data show CDR1 as SEHNR and CDR2 as FQNEAQ (reference sequence).

The rearrangement joins TRBV6-6 to TRBJ1-2; 7 nucleotides align to TRBD1. Germline CDR1 is MNHNY and CDR2 is SVGAGI (reference sequence). With 6 bases clipped from V and 9 bases from J, the junction kept 10 bases outside the gene matches. The CDR3 is 13 residues long. The CDR3 here is CASSPTGDRSYTF. CDR3 sequence (DNA): TGTGCCAGCAGCCCTACAGGGGACCGGAGCTACACCTTC.

The gene calls are TRBV6-4 and TRBJ2-1; 11 positions agree with TRBD2. V shed 6 bases, J shed 5 bases, and the junction held 6 bases outside the gene matches. CDR3 length equals 15 residues. CDR1 is MRHNA and CDR2 is SNTAGT in the germline V gene. The CDR3 protein is CASSILAGDNNEQFF. The CDR3 DNA reads as TGTGCCAGCAGCATACTAGCGGGGGACAACAATGAGCAGTTCTTC.

In its sample, this clone was seen a few times. The J gene is TRBJ2-7, the V gene TRBV2; D might be TRBD1 (6 bases). This CDR3 has 16 residues. The germline gives CDR1 SNHLY, CDR2 FYNNEI. With 2 bases removed from V and 2 bases from J, the gap between germline ends came to 16 bases. CDR3 in amino acids: CASSEMRDTLPYEQYF. DNA of the CDR3: TGTGCCAGCAGTGAAATGAGGGACACTCTCCCCTACGAGCAGTACTTC.

This chain links TRBV19 with TRBJ1-1; 8 bases are shared with TRBD1. Germline V lookup: CDR1 LNHDA, CDR2 SQIVND (reference sequence). Losses at the gene ends were 1 base for V and 4 bases for J; bases not matched to a gene: 8. The CDR3 loop spans 16 amino acids. The CDR3 sequence is CASSIVSGTGLTEAFF. In nucleotides, the CDR3 is TGTGCCAGTAGTATAGTCTCCGGGACAGGCCTCACTGAAGCTTTCTTT.

This clone appeared a single time. This chain links TRBV5-6 with TRBJ1-2; 10 bases agree with TRBD1. Trimming cost V 2 bases and J 4 bases; bases outside gene matches: 5. Germline values: CDR1 SGHDT, CDR2 YYEEEE. CDR3 length: 15 amino acids. The CDR3 is CASSFWDRGSYGYTF. CDR3 nucleotides: TGTGCCAGCAGCTTTTGGGACAGGGGCAGCTATGGCTACACCTTC.

The chain links TRBV6-2 or TRBV6-3 to TRBJ2-1, with 9 bases fitting TRBD1. Germline V gives CDR1 MNHEY, CDR2 SVGEGT. There are 16 residues in the CDR3. The junction had 9 bases not matched to a gene; V was cut back by 6 bases and J by 3 bases. This chain's CDR3 is CASSLNPGQGYNEQFF. The CDR3 DNA is TGTGCCAGCAGCTTAAACCCGGGACAGGGCTACAATGAGCAGTTCTTC.

This clone was recorded only once. The chain carries TRBV27 and TRBJ2-7; TRBD2 agrees at 7 bases. The CDR3 extends over 16 amino acids. Germline trimming cut 5 bases from V and 2 bases from J; bases unmatched to any gene: 12. In germline, CDR1 is MNHEY, CDR2 SMNVEV (reference sequence). For the CDR3, the DNA is TGTGCCAGCAGTCCCCTTCGAGGCGGGGGTGCCTACGAGCAGTACTTC. It codes for CASSPLRGGGAYEQYF.

The chain links TRBV7-8 to TRBJ2-6, with TRBD2 as a possible D gene (5 bases). The germline V gene encodes CDR1 SGHVS and CDR2 FQNEAQ. The V gene lost 5 bases and the J gene lost 4 bases, with 27 bases spanning the gap. The CDR3 length is 20 residues. The DNA for the CDR3 is TGTGCCAGCAGCATCGATCCTGCGGGTCCCCACCGGGCCGGGGCCAACGTCCTGACTTTC. Its translation is CASSIDPAGPHRAGANVLTF.

This chain joins TRBV2 and TRBJ2-7, with D tentatively TRBD1 (6 bases). Per the germline V gene, CDR1 is SNHLY and CDR2 is FYNNEI. The CDR3 is made up of 13 amino acids. V lost 8 bases to trimming and J lost 3 bases, with 14 bases between them. The CDR3 DNA sequence: TGTGCCAGCGAGGCACAGGGCTTCTACGAGCAGTACTTC. As protein: CASEAQGFYEQYF. Full variable domain (missing parts from reference TRBV2 and TRBJ2-7): EPEVTQTPSHQVTQMGQEVILRCVPISNHLYFYWYRQILGQKVEFLVSFYNNEISEKSEIFDDQFSVERPDGSNFTLKIRSTKLEDSAMYFCASEAQGFYEQYFGPGTRLTVT.

The rearrangement joins TRBV30 to TRBJ2-5, with TRBD2 matching 11 bases. Per germline, CDR1 GTSNPN and CDR2 SVGIG (reference sequence). J gave up 4 bases and V 2 bases, and 12 bases lay outside the gene matches. CDR3 length equals 17 residues. The CDR3 sequence: CAWSFGLAGPAGETQYF. The DNA of the CDR3 is TGTGCCTGGAGTTTCGGACTAGCGGGTCCGGCGGGAGAGACCCAGTACTTC.

A single count supports this clone. The rearrangement uses TRBV7-9 and TRBJ2-7, with a weak D call TRBD1 (6 bases). There are 14 residues in the CDR3. Germline loops: CDR1 SEHNR, CDR2 FQNEAQ (reference sequence). Trimming cost V 1 base and J 4 bases, with 11 bases left between them. The CDR3 sequence is CASSLGTEPYEQYF. CDR3 coding DNA: TGTGCCAGCAGCTTAGGGACAGAGCCATACGAGCAGTACTTC.

The chain joins TRBV6-5 to TRBJ2-7; weak D call: TRBD1 (6 bases). The CDR3 is 13 amino acids. V lost 6 bases and J 1 base, leaving 10 bases between the germline ends. Looked up from germline, CDR1 is MNHEY and CDR2 is SVGAGI. The CDR3 is CASRYTGSYEQYF. The CDR3 DNA follows: TGTGCCAGCAGGTATACAGGGTCCTACGAGCAGTACTTC.

The chain is built from TRBV6-5 and TRBJ2-2, with 9 bases lining up with TRBD2. CDR1 MNHEY and CDR2 SVGAGI come from the germline V gene. The CDR3 covers 14 residues. V shed 11 bases and J 0 bases; nucleotides not matched to a gene: 4. Here the CDR3 DNA reads TGTGCCGCACGACTAGCGGCGAACACCGGGGAGCTGTTTTTT. It yields the protein CAARLAANTGELFF.

The chain joins TRBV5-1 to TRBJ2-2, with 10 bases aligning to TRBD2. The ends lost 2 bases at V and 6 bases at J; junction bases unmatched: 4. This CDR3 spans 15 amino acids. Per germline, CDR1 SGHRS and CDR2 YFSETQ. The CDR3 region is CASSFISGGAGELFF. CDR3 bases: TGCGCCAGCAGCTTCATCAGCGGGGGGGCCGGGGAGCTGTTTTTT.

The chain employs TRBV7-9 and TRBJ2-2, with D possibly being TRBD1 (5 bases). The CDR3 runs to 16 residues. V was clipped by 6 bases and J by 0 bases, with 14 bases between them. CDR1 is SEHNR and CDR2 is FQNEAQ in the germline V gene (reference sequence). CDR3: CASSQDRTANTGELFF. The DNA for the CDR3 is TGTGCCAGCAGTCAAGACAGAACCGCGAACACCGGGGAGCTGTTTTTT.

This chain links TRBV7-2 with TRBJ2-3; the D is unclear. The CDR3 consists of 16 residues. The germline CDR1 and CDR2 sequences are SGHTA and FQGNSA. Trimming removed 1 base at V and 0 bases at J, with 11 bases between. The CDR3 region has the DNA TGTGCCAGCAGCTTAGTAGCCCTCACTAGCACAGATACGCAGTATTTT. Its translation is CASSLVALTSTDTQYF. Based on the CDR3 plus reference TRBV7-2 and TRBJ2-3, the full variable domain is GAGVSQSPSNKVTEKGKDVELRCDPISGHTALYWYRQSLGQGLEFLIYFQGNSAPDKSGLPSDRFSAERTGGSVSTLTIQRTQQEDSAVYLCASSLVALTSTDTQYFGPGTRLTVL.

The chain is built from TRBV2 and TRBJ1-5; the D gene is possibly TRBD1 (6 bases). From germline, CDR1 is SNHLY and CDR2 FYNNEI. CDR3 size: 14 residues. Trimming took off 5 bases at V and 2 bases at J, with 10 bases between the two ends. The CDR3 reads CASSTGNGNQPQHF. In DNA, the CDR3 is TGTGCCAGCAGTACAGGGAACGGCAATCAGCCCCAGCATTTT.

This clone was seen once. The J gene is TRBJ2-7, the V gene TRBV9; 7 bases match TRBD1. Germline trimming cut 1 base from V and 2 bases from J; bases unmatched to any gene: 3. This CDR3 has 14 residues. Per the germline V gene, CDR1 is SGDLS and CDR2 is YYNGEE. CDR3 DNA sequence: TGTGCCAGCAGCGTAACAGGGGAAGCCTACGAGCAGTACTTC. Amino acids: CASSVTGEAYEQYF.

The chain recombines TRBV2 with TRBJ2-7; 10 bases line up with TRBD1. The trim removed 2 bases at V and 3 bases at J, leaving 4 bases unmatched. Germline lookup yields CDR1 SNHLY and CDR2 FYNNEI. The CDR3 sequence is 15 residues long. The CDR3 sequence: CASSELGTGDYEQYF. DNA for the CDR3: TGTGCCAGCAGTGAATTAGGGACAGGGGACTACGAGCAGTACTTC.

The V and J genes are TRBV6-5 and TRBJ1-3; D is undetermined. Germline V gives CDR1 MNHEY, CDR2 SVGAGI. CDR3 length: 15 amino acids. Trimming left V 6 bases short and J 0 bases short, with 12 bases between. The CDR3 nucleotides are TGTGCCAGCAGGCTTCAGGCTTCCTCTGGAAACACCATATATTTT. Translation gives CASRLQASSGNTIYF.